The 3 T cell receptor beta chains below all came from one sample that was sequenced in a study of tissue T cells after allogeneic stem cell transplantation. Produced via immunoSEQ multiplex PCR; TCRdb's table is partial and in-frame only. There are tens of thousands of clones in the sample; over 60% occur only once, and under 0.75% lies in the top ten. The sequencing sample was made of spleen. The receptors derive from a female BALB/c mouse in good health. MHC haplotype of the mouse line: H2-d.

This clone occurred once. Genes and germline are mouse. The CDR3 reads CASGQGRGERLFF. The CDR3 bases that were read are TGTGCCAGCGGACAGGGGAGGGGCGAAAGATTATTT. This chain links TRBV13-2 with TRBJ1-4; the match to TRBD1 covers 7 bases. The read ends 1 residue early relative to the CDR3; the germline J gene fills the gap. This CDR3 has 13 residues. The V segment lost 5 bases and the J segment 7 bases; nucleotides outside the gene matches: 5. Germline V gives CDR1 NNHNN, CDR2 SYGAGS (reference sequence).

Regarding this clone: Genes here carry mouse names. The observed sequence ends 1 residue before the CDR3 terminus, with the missing tail filled in from the germline J gene. V and J are TRBV19 and TRBJ2-3; 8 bases line up with TRBD1. V trimming: 2 bases; J trimming: 2 bases; junction bases outside the gene matches: 4. CDR1 and CDR2 from the germline V gene are FNHDT and SITEND (reference sequence). This CDR3 has 15 residues. CDR3 DNA, as far as it was read: TGTGCCAGCAGTATCCAGGGGGCTGTTGCAGAAACGCTGTAT. Encoded protein: CASSIQGAVAETLY. From start to end, the CDR3 is CASSIQGAVAETLYF.

Concerning this clone itself: The genes and germline here are from mouse. The CDR3 protein is CASSRGLEQYF. The CDR3 DNA, read in part, is TGTGCCAGCAGTAGGGGGCTGGAACAGTAC. The chain is built from TRBV19 and TRBJ2-7, with D possibly being TRBD1 or TRBD2 (6 bases each). The CDR3 extends 1 residue past the end of the read, so its final part is completed from the germline J gene. V lost 3 bases, J lost 7 bases, and 8 bases lay in between. Germline CDR1 is FNHDT and CDR2 is SITEND (reference sequence). The CDR3 runs 11 residues.